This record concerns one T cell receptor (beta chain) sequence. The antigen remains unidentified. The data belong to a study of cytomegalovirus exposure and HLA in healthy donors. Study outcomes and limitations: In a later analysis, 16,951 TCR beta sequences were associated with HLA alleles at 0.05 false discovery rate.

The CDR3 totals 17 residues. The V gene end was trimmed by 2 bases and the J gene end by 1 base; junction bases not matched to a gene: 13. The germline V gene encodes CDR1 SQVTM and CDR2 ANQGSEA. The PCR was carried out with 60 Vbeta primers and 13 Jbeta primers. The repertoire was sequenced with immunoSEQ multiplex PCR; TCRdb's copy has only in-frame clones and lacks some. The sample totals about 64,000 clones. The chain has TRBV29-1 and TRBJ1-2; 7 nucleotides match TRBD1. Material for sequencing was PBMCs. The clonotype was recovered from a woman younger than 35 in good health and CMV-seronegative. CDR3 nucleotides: TGCAGCGTTGAATGGGGACAGATGCTAACAGATAACTATGGCTACACCTTC. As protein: CSVEWGQMLTDNYGYTF.